This TCR beta chain was sequenced in a study of T cell responses to AZD1222 COVID-19 vaccine. Study-level findings and limits: Repertoire sampling occurred only after the peak T cell response.

This CDR3 has 19 residues. The junction had 22 bases not matched to a gene; V was cut back by 9 bases and J by 0 bases. Germline assignment: CDR1 MNHEY and CDR2 SMNVEV (reference sequence). Clones were sequenced by immunoSEQ multiplex PCR, and TCRdb holds only the in-frame ones, with some missing. Of 150,000 to 200,000 clones in the sample, less than 95% were seen once. A note on this clone: Its antigen remains unknown.

The chain combines TRBV27 with TRBJ2-7; 8 bases align to TRBD1. The input for sequencing was peripheral blood, taken 28 days after the second AZD1222 dose. This TCR was recovered from an adult who received the AZD1222 COVID-19 vaccine. The CDR3 sequence is CASSIIGTGSRVRSYEQYF. The CDR3 coding sequence is TGTGCCAGTTCTATTATTGGGACAGGCAGTAGGGTCCGCTCCTACGAGCAGTACTTC.